This T cell receptor (beta chain) was recovered during a study of T-cell reconstitution after alpha-beta-depleted transplantation in children. A note on this clonotype: A much more abundant neighbour one base away suggests this may be a read error.

Using unique molecular identifiers, the investigators prepared the TCRbeta library. Using its own MiXCR run on the PCR reads, TCRdb lists one record per CDR3 protein. The sample lists 200,000 to 300,000 distinct CDR3 sequences; about a quarter were seen once. Germline CDR1 and CDR2: SGHNT and YYREEE (reference sequence). Trimming pared 0 bases from V and 1 base from J, leaving 11 bases between. This CDR3 contains 15 residues. The source was PBMCs, collected before TCRalphabeta/CD19-depleted stem cell transplant. The clonotype was recovered from a girl between 2 and 10 years old with Fanconi anemia, due to receive a stem cell transplant. This chain joins TRBV5-4 and TRBJ2-7; D perhaps matches TRBD1 (7 bases). DNA for the CDR3: TGTGCCAGCAGCTTGGAACAGGGGAGGTCCTACGAGCAGTACTTC. Protein: CASSLEQGRSYEQYF. The whole variable domain, filled in from reference TRBV5-4 and TRBJ2-7, reads ETGVTQSPTHLIKTRGQQVTLRCSSQSGHNTVSWYQQALGQGPQFIFQYYREEENGRGNFPPRFSGLQFPNYSSELNVNALELDDSALYLCASSLEQGRSYEQYFGPGTRLTVT.